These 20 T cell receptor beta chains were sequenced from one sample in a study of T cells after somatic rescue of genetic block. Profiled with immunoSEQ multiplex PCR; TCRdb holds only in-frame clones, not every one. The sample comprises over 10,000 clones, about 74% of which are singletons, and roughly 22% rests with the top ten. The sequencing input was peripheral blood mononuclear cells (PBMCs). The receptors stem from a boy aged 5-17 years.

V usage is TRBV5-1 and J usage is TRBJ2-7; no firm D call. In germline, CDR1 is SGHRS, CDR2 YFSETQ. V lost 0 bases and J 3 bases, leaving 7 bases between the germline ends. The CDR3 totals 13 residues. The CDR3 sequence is CASSLGTFYEQYF. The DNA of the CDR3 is TGCGCCAGCAGCTTGGGCACCTTCTACGAGCAGTACTTC.

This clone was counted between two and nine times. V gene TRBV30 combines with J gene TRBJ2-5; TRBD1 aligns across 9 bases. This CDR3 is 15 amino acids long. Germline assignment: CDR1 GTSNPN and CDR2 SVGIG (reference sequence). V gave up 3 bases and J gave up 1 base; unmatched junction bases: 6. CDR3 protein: CAWRGTGHIQETQYF. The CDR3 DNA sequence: TGTGCCTGGAGGGGGACAGGGCATATCCAAGAGACCCAGTACTTC.

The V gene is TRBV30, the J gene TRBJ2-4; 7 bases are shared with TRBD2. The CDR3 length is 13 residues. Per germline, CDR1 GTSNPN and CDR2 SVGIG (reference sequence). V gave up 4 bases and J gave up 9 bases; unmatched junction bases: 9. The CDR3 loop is CAWKREGPSIQYF. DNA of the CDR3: TGTGCCTGGAAGAGGGAGGGTCCTAGCATTCAGTACTTC.

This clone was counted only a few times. CDR3 nucleotide sequence: TGTGCCAGCTCCCGGACAGGGTTCTCCTACGAGCAGTACTTC. It yields the protein CASSRTGFSYEQYF. This chain joins TRBV27 and TRBJ2-7; 8 nucleotides match TRBD1. Germline CDR1 is MNHEY and CDR2 is SMNVEV (reference sequence). Trimming removed 8 bases from V and 0 bases from J; junction bases left unmatched: 6. The CDR3 has 14 residues.

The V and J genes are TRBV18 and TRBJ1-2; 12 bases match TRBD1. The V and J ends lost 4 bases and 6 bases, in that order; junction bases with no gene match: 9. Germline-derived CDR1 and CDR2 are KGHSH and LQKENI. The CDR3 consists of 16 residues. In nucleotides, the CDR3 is TGTGCCAGCTCACATGATCCGGGACAGGGGGCCGATGGCTACACCTTC. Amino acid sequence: CASSHDPGQGADGYTF.

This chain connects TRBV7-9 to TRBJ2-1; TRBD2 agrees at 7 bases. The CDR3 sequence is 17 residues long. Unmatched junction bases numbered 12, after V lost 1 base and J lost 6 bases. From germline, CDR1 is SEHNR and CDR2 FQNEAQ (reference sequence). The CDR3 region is CASSLDSGLADVNEQFF. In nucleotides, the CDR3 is TGTGCCAGCAGCTTAGACTCCGGGCTAGCGGATGTCAATGAGCAGTTCTTC.

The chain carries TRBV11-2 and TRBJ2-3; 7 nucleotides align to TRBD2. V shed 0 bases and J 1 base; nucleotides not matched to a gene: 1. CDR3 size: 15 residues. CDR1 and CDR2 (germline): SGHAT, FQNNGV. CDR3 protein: CASSLDSGGTDTQYF. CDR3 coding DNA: TGTGCCAGCAGCTTAGACAGCGGGGGCACAGATACGCAGTATTTT.

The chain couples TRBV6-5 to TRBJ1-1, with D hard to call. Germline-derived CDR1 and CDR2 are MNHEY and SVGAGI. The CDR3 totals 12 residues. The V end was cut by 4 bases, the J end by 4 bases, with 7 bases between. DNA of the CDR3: TGTGCCAGCAGTTCCCCCGGCACTGAAGCTTTCTTT. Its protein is CASSSPGTEAFF.

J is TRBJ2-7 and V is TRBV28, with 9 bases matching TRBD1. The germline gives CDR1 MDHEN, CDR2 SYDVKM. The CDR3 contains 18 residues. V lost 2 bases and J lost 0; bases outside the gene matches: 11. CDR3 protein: CASSLNRDRVKSSYEQYF. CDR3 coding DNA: TGTGCCAGCAGTTTAAACCGGGACAGGGTTAAAAGCTCCTACGAGCAGTACTTC.

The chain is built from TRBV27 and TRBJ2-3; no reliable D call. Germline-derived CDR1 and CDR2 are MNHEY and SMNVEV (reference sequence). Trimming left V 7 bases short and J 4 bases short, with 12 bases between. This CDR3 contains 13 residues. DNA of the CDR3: TGTGCCAGCATCCCAAGGTTCTCAGATACGCAGTATTTT. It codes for CASIPRFSDTQYF.

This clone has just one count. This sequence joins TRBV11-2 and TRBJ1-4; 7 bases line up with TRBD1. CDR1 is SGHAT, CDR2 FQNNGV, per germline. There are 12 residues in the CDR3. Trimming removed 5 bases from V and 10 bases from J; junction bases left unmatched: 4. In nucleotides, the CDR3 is TGTGCCAGCAGCACGACAGGGTCAAAACTGTTTTTT. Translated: CASSTTGSKLFF.

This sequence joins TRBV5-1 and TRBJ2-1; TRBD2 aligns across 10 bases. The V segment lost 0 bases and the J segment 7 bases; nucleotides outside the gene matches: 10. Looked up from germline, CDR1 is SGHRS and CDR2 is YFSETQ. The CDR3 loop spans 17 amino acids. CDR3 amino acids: CASSLEVLAGERNEQFF. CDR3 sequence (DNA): TGCGCCAGCAGCTTGGAGGTCCTAGCGGGAGAGAGGAATGAGCAGTTCTTC.

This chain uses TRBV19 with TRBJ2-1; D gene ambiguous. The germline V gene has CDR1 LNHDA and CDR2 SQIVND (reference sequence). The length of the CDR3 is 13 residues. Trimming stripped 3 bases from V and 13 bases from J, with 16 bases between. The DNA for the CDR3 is TGTGCCAGTAGTATTGGGCCAGGCTTAGGCCAGTTCTTC. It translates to CASSIGPGLGQFF.

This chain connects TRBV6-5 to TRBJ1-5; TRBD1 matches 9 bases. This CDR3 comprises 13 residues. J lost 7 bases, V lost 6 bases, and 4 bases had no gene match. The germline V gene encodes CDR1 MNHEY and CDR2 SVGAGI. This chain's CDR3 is CASSGQGKQPQHF. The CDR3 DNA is TGTGCCAGCAGCGGACAGGGGAAACAGCCCCAGCATTTT.

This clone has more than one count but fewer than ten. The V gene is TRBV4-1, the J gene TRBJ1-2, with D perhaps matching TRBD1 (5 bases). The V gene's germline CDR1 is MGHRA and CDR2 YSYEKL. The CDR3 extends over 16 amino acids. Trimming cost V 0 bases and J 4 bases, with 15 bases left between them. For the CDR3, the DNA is TGCGCCAGCAGCCAAGAGGTCCAGGGAAGGTTCTATGGCTACACCTTC. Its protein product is CASSQEVQGRFYGYTF.

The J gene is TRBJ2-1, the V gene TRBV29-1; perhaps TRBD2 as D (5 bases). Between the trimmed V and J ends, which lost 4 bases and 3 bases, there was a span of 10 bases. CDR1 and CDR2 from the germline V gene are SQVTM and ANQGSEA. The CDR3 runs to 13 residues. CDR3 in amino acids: CSVAPSIYNEQFF. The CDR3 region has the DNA TGCAGCGTTGCACCTAGCATCTACAATGAGCAGTTCTTC.

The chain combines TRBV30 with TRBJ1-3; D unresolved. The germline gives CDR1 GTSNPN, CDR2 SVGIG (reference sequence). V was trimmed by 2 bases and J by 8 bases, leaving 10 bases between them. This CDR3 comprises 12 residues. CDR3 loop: CAWSPNSYTIYF. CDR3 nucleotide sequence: TGTGCCTGGAGTCCAAACAGTTACACCATATATTTT. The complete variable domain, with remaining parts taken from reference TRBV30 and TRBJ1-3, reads SQTIHQWPATLVQPVGSPLSLECTVEGTSNPNLYWYRQAAGRGLQLLFYSVGIGQISSEVPQNLSASRPQDRQFILSSKKLLLSDSGFYLCAWSPNSYTIYFGEGSWLTVV.

The CDR3 DNA is TGCGCCAGCAGCTCGACCCTCGGGACGGGGAACACTGAAGCTTTCTTT. Translating it yields CASSSTLGTGNTEAFF. The chain recombines TRBV5-1 with TRBJ1-1; weak D call: TRBD1 (5 bases). V was cut by 3 bases and J by 1 base, with 16 bases left in between. The CDR3 totals 16 residues. Germline V gene sequence: CDR1 SGHRS, CDR2 YFSETQ.

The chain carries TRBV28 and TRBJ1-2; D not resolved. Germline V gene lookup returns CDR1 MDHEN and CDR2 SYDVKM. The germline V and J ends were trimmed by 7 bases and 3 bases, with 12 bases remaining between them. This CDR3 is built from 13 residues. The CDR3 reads CASTRGVHYGYTF. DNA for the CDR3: TGTGCCAGCACCCGCGGCGTCCACTATGGCTACACCTTC.

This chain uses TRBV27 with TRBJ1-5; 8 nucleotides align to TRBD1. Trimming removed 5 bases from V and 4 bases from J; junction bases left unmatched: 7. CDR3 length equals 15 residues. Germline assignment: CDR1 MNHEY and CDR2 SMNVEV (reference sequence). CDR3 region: CASSTRTGKNQPQHF. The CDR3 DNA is TGTGCCAGCAGTACCCGGACAGGGAAGAATCAGCCCCAGCATTTT.